Listed below are T cell receptor beta chains from one sample, sequenced in a study of blood T cell repertoires in COVID-19. Using immunoSEQ multiplex PCR, the repertoire was profiled, and TCRdb retains in-frame clones only, with some absent. The sample contains about 74,000 clones, roughly 88% of which appear only once. The sequenced sample consisted of peripheral blood. Source of these receptors: a man in his 70s with active or convalescent COVID-19. Both conserved end residues are part of each CDR3. The order of the fields is CDR3 length, V gene, D gene, clone size, J gene, CDR3 DNA, CDR3 protein. A D gene is named only where the DNA matches it firmly. For some rows the clone size is stated as once, few or many, or as a class when expanded; others skip it.

len: 15; v_gene: TRBV4-1; d_gene: TRBD1; abundance: few; j_gene: TRBJ1-2; CDR3nt: TGCGCCAGCAGCCAAGACACAGGGGGGAACTATGGCTACACCTTC; CDR3aa: CASSQDTGGNYGYTF
len: 14; v_gene: TRBV5-6; d_gene: TRBD1; abundance: once; j_gene: TRBJ2-5; CDR3nt: TGTGCCAGCAGCTTACAGGGGGCACGGGAGACCCAGTACTTC; CDR3aa: CASSLQGARETQYF
len: 15; v_gene: TRBV3-1/TRBV3-2; d_gene: NA; abundance: NA; j_gene: TRBJ2-7; CDR3nt: TGTGCCAGCAGCCACGGGGGACCCTACTCCTACGAGCAGTACTTC; CDR3aa: CASSHGGPYSYEQYF
len: 17; v_gene: TRBV6-4; d_gene: TRBD2; abundance: once; j_gene: TRBJ2-7; CDR3nt: TGTGCCAGCAGTGACCCCCACCTGACTAGCGGATTCTACGAGCAGTACTTC; CDR3aa: CASSDPHLTSGFYEQYF
len: 14; v_gene: TRBV30; d_gene: TRBD1; abundance: NA; j_gene: TRBJ1-1; CDR3nt: TGTGCCTGGAGTCTCCGGGACAGGGGGGTTGAAGCTTTCTTT; CDR3aa: CAWSLRDRGVEAFF
len: 15; v_gene: TRBV19; d_gene: TRBD2; abundance: NA; j_gene: TRBJ2-7; CDR3nt: TGTGCCAGTAGTTTACGACTAGCGGGAGGCCCCGAGCAGTACTTC; CDR3aa: CASSLRLAGGPEQYF
len: 15; v_gene: TRBV5-1; d_gene: TRBD1; abundance: NA; j_gene: TRBJ2-1; CDR3nt: TGCGCCAGCAGCGGGACCGGGACAGGATTCAATGAGCAGTTCTTC; CDR3aa: CASSGTGTGFNEQFF
len: 17; v_gene: TRBV2; d_gene: TRBD1; abundance: NA; j_gene: TRBJ2-3; CDR3nt: TGTGCCAGCAGTGAAGCCCGGACAGGGATTAGCACAGATACGCAGTATTTT; CDR3aa: CASSEARTGISTDTQYF
len: 15; v_gene: TRBV30; d_gene: NA; abundance: NA; j_gene: TRBJ1-5; CDR3nt: TGTGCCTGGAGTGGGTTCGCGGGGGCAAATCAGCCCCAGCATTTT; CDR3aa: CAWSGFAGANQPQHF
len: 19; v_gene: TRBV5-1; d_gene: TRBD2; abundance: NA; j_gene: TRBJ2-5; CDR3nt: TGCGCCAGCAGCCTTACACCACGGACTAGCGGGACCCTCCAAGAGACCCAGTACTTC; CDR3aa: CASSLTPRTSGTLQETQYF
len: 12; v_gene: TRBV29-1; d_gene: NA; abundance: NA; j_gene: TRBJ2-2; CDR3nt: TGCAGCGTTTCGGGAGACACCGGGGAGCTGTTTTTT; CDR3aa: CSVSGDTGELFF
len: 14; v_gene: TRBV7-2; d_gene: TRBD1; abundance: NA; j_gene: TRBJ1-2; CDR3nt: TGTGCCAGCAGCTGGGGACAGGGTAACTATGGCTACACCTTC; CDR3aa: CASSWGQGNYGYTF
len: 14; v_gene: TRBV5-1; d_gene: TRBD2; abundance: NA; j_gene: TRBJ2-7; CDR3nt: TGCGCCAGCAGCTTGCGACTAGCGGGGTACGAGCAGTACTTC; CDR3aa: CASSLRLAGYEQYF
len: 11; v_gene: TRBV29-1; d_gene: NA; abundance: once; j_gene: TRBJ1-1; CDR3nt: TGCAGCGTTGTCGAGAGAACTGAAGCTTTCTTT; CDR3aa: CSVVERTEAFF
len: 13; v_gene: TRBV5-4; d_gene: NA; abundance: NA; j_gene: TRBJ1-2; CDR3nt: TGTGCCAGCAGCTTGGACGGTAACTATGGCTACACCTTC; CDR3aa: CASSLDGNYGYTF
len: 17; v_gene: TRBV15; d_gene: NA; abundance: NA; j_gene: TRBJ2-5; CDR3nt: TGTGCCACCAGCAGAGACCCCCCAGGGGGAGGACAAGAGACCCAGTACTTC; CDR3aa: CATSRDPPGGGQETQYF
len: 15; v_gene: TRBV19; d_gene: TRBD1; abundance: few; j_gene: TRBJ2-2; CDR3nt: TGTGCCAGTAGTAATCGGGACAGCTACACCGGGGAGCTGTTTTTT; CDR3aa: CASSNRDSYTGELFF
len: 11; v_gene: TRBV20-1; d_gene: TRBD1; abundance: NA; j_gene: TRBJ1-1; CDR3nt: TGCAGTGCTTTGACGGACAGGGACACTCTCTTT; CDR3aa: CSALTDRDTLF
len: 17; v_gene: TRBV21-1; d_gene: NA; abundance: NA; j_gene: TRBJ1-5; CDR3nt: TGTGCCAGCAGCAAAGGTCCCCCCGGCAGGGGCAATCAGCCCCAGCATTTT; CDR3aa: CASSKGPPGRGNQPQHF
len: 12; v_gene: TRBV3-1/TRBV3-2; d_gene: NA; abundance: NA; j_gene: TRBJ1-1; CDR3nt: TGTGCCAGCAGCCAGACCGGGACAAGGGCTTTCTTT; CDR3aa: CASSQTGTRAFF
len: 14; v_gene: TRBV3-1/TRBV3-2; d_gene: NA; abundance: once; j_gene: TRBJ1-2; CDR3nt: TGTGCCAGCAGCCAAGATCGGTCAGGGTCTGGCTACACCTTC; CDR3aa: CASSQDRSGSGYTF
len: 16; v_gene: TRBV6-2/TRBV6-3; d_gene: TRBD2; abundance: NA; j_gene: TRBJ2-5; CDR3nt: TGTGCCAGCAGTTACGCCGAGTGGGGAGGGCAAGAGACCCAGTACTTC; CDR3aa: CASSYAEWGGQETQYF
len: 12; v_gene: TRBV15; d_gene: NA; abundance: NA; j_gene: TRBJ2-7; CDR3nt: TGTGCCACCAGGCGAGGGATCGACGAGCAGTACTTC; CDR3aa: CATRRGIDEQYF
len: 15; v_gene: TRBV14; d_gene: TRBD2; abundance: NA; j_gene: TRBJ2-5; CDR3nt: TGTGCCAGCAGCTGGGGACTAGCGGGATTGGAGACCCAGTACTTC; CDR3aa: CASSWGLAGLETQYF
len: 18; v_gene: TRBV10-3; d_gene: TRBD1; abundance: few; j_gene: TRBJ1-5; CDR3nt: TGTGCCATCAGTGAGAGCCGGACAGGCGGTTATAGCAATCAGCCCCAGCATTTT; CDR3aa: CAISESRTGGYSNQPQHF
len: 15; v_gene: TRBV25-1; d_gene: TRBD2; abundance: NA; j_gene: TRBJ2-7; CDR3nt: TGTGCCAGCAGTGAATCGCTAGCGGGAGTCCACGAGCAGTACTTC; CDR3aa: CASSESLAGVHEQYF
len: 14; v_gene: TRBV19; d_gene: NA; abundance: NA; j_gene: TRBJ1-3; CDR3nt: TGTGCCAGTAGGGCGGGTCTCCCTGGAAACACCATATATTTT; CDR3aa: CASRAGLPGNTIYF
len: 15; v_gene: TRBV6-5; d_gene: NA; abundance: NA; j_gene: TRBJ2-1; CDR3nt: TGTGCCAGCGCGAGAACGGGAGAACCGGGTAATGAGCAGTTCTTC; CDR3aa: CASARTGEPGNEQFF
len: 16; v_gene: TRBV6-6; d_gene: TRBD1; abundance: NA; j_gene: TRBJ2-5; CDR3nt: TGTGCCAGCAGTTACTCGACAGGGGGATCGGAAGAGACCCAGTACTTC; CDR3aa: CASSYSTGGSEETQYF
len: 14; v_gene: TRBV18; d_gene: NA; abundance: NA; j_gene: TRBJ2-5; CDR3nt: TGTGCCAGCTCTCCCAAATCGGGTGGAGAGACCCAGTACTTC; CDR3aa: CASSPKSGGETQYF
len: 12; v_gene: TRBV2; d_gene: NA; abundance: NA; j_gene: TRBJ1-5; CDR3nt: TGTGCCAGCAGTTTTAACAATCAGCCCCAGCATTTT; CDR3aa: CASSFNNQPQHF
len: 15; v_gene: TRBV5-1; d_gene: TRBD2; abundance: NA; j_gene: TRBJ2-7; CDR3nt: TGCGCCAGCAGCTTGGACGGGACTAAATACTACGAGCAGTACTTC; CDR3aa: CASSLDGTKYYEQYF
len: 14; v_gene: TRBV5-1; d_gene: NA; abundance: NA; j_gene: TRBJ1-1; CDR3nt: TGCGCCAGCAGCTTGGTGGACAGAAACACTGAAGCTTTCTTT; CDR3aa: CASSLVDRNTEAFF
len: 14; v_gene: TRBV18; d_gene: TRBD1; abundance: NA; j_gene: TRBJ2-6; CDR3nt: TGTGCCGGAACGACAGGGACTGGGGCCAACGTCCTGACTTTC; CDR3aa: CAGTTGTGANVLTF
len: 15; v_gene: TRBV28; d_gene: NA; abundance: once; j_gene: TRBJ2-1; CDR3nt: TGTGCCAGCAGCCGGACTTGGGGTGCCTACAATGAGCAGTTCTTC; CDR3aa: CASSRTWGAYNEQFF
len: 12; v_gene: TRBV3-1/TRBV3-2; d_gene: NA; abundance: NA; j_gene: TRBJ2-7; CDR3nt: TGTGCCAGCAGCCTCGCCCAGTCCGAGCAGTACTTC; CDR3aa: CASSLAQSEQYF
len: 18; v_gene: TRBV6-1; d_gene: TRBD2; abundance: few; j_gene: TRBJ2-5; CDR3nt: TGTGCCAGCAGTGATTCTCGGACTAGCGGGTGGGGCCGGGGGACCCAGTACTTC; CDR3aa: CASSDSRTSGWGRGTQYF
len: 17; v_gene: TRBV19; d_gene: NA; abundance: NA; j_gene: TRBJ2-1; CDR3nt: TGTGCCAGTACCCCGTCCGGTTGGCGGGCGGAATACAATGAGCAGTTCTTC; CDR3aa: CASTPSGWRAEYNEQFF
len: 14; v_gene: TRBV10-1; d_gene: NA; abundance: NA; j_gene: TRBJ1-5; CDR3nt: TGCGCCAGCAGACCCGAGAGTAGGGAGCAGCCCCAGCATTTT; CDR3aa: CASRPESREQPQHF
len: 15; v_gene: TRBV2; d_gene: TRBD2; abundance: NA; j_gene: TRBJ2-1; CDR3nt: TGTGCCAGCAGTGAAAGGGCTAGCGGATACAATGAGCAGTTCTTC; CDR3aa: CASSERASGYNEQFF
len: 16; v_gene: TRBV6-6; d_gene: TRBD2; abundance: few; j_gene: TRBJ2-7; CDR3nt: TGTGCCAGCAGTTACTCGGAGCGGGGGTCCTCCTACGAGCAGTACTTC; CDR3aa: CASSYSERGSSYEQYF
len: 13; v_gene: TRBV2; d_gene: NA; abundance: NA; j_gene: TRBJ1-4; CDR3nt: TGTGCCACCCGACAGTCCGGATTGGAAAAACTGTTTTTT; CDR3aa: CATRQSGLEKLFF
len: 18; v_gene: TRBV28; d_gene: TRBD2; abundance: NA; j_gene: TRBJ2-3; CDR3nt: TGTGCCAGCAGTTTATTAGGACTAGCGGGGCGTAGCACAGATACGCAGTATTTT; CDR3aa: CASSLLGLAGRSTDTQYF
len: 15; v_gene: TRBV27; d_gene: NA; abundance: NA; j_gene: TRBJ2-3; CDR3nt: TGTGCCAGCAGTCACAATTCAGGGGGCACAGATACGCAGTATTTT; CDR3aa: CASSHNSGGTDTQYF
len: 17; v_gene: TRBV9; d_gene: TRBD2; abundance: few; j_gene: TRBJ2-1; CDR3nt: TGTGCCAGCAGCCGGACTGGGGATCCTAGCGGTTACAATGAGCAGTTCTTC; CDR3aa: CASSRTGDPSGYNEQFF
len: 16; v_gene: TRBV7-9; d_gene: TRBD2; abundance: NA; j_gene: TRBJ2-5; CDR3nt: TGTGCCAGCAGCCCCGGACTAGCGGGGGAACAAGAGACCCAGTACTTC; CDR3aa: CASSPGLAGEQETQYF
len: 12; v_gene: TRBV7-9; d_gene: NA; abundance: NA; j_gene: TRBJ2-1; CDR3nt: TGTGCCAGCAGCTTAGGGACTACTGAGCAGTTCTTC; CDR3aa: CASSLGTTEQFF
len: 15; v_gene: TRBV19; d_gene: TRBD2; abundance: NA; j_gene: TRBJ2-3; CDR3nt: TGTGCCAGTAGCTCAGCGGGAGGAGGCACAGATACGCAGTATTTT; CDR3aa: CASSSAGGGTDTQYF
len: 14; v_gene: TRBV28; d_gene: TRBD1; abundance: NA; j_gene: TRBJ1-1; CDR3nt: TGTGCCAGCAGAGGAGGGGGCAGGAACACTGAAGCTTTCTTT; CDR3aa: CASRGGGRNTEAFF
len: 14; v_gene: TRBV2; d_gene: TRBD2; abundance: once; j_gene: TRBJ2-7; CDR3nt: TGTGCCAGCAAACCGGGACTAGCGACGTACGAGCAGTACTTC; CDR3aa: CASKPGLATYEQYF
len: 14; v_gene: TRBV5-1; d_gene: NA; abundance: NA; j_gene: TRBJ2-7; CDR3nt: TGCGCCAGCAGCTTAATAGGGAGCCCCTACGAGCAGTACTTC; CDR3aa: CASSLIGSPYEQYF
len: 16; v_gene: TRBV11-3; d_gene: TRBD2; abundance: NA; j_gene: TRBJ2-1; CDR3nt: TGTGCCAGCAGCCCGCCTGGGAGCGGGGCTAACAATGAGCAGTTCTTC; CDR3aa: CASSPPGSGANNEQFF
len: 13; v_gene: TRBV7-2; d_gene: TRBD2; abundance: NA; j_gene: TRBJ2-7; CDR3nt: TGTGCCACCGAGCGGGAGCTTTCCTACGAGCAGTACTTC; CDR3aa: CATERELSYEQYF
len: 15; v_gene: TRBV9; d_gene: NA; abundance: NA; j_gene: TRBJ1-3; CDR3nt: TGTGCCAGCAGCGTAGGAGGGTTCTCTGGAAACACCATATATTTT; CDR3aa: CASSVGGFSGNTIYF
len: 12; v_gene: TRBV6-5; d_gene: TRBD1; abundance: NA; j_gene: TRBJ1-1; CDR3nt: TGTGCCAGCACAAGACAGGGGATTGAAGCTTTCTTT; CDR3aa: CASTRQGIEAFF
len: 17; v_gene: TRBV10-3; d_gene: TRBD1; abundance: NA; j_gene: TRBJ2-1; CDR3nt: TGTGCCATCAGTGAGAGGACGGGACAGGGGCCCTACAATGAGCAGTTCTTC; CDR3aa: CAISERTGQGPYNEQFF
len: 15; v_gene: TRBV5-1; d_gene: TRBD1; abundance: NA; j_gene: TRBJ2-1; CDR3nt: TGCGCCAGCAGTCTAGGGACAGGGGGCTACAATGAGCAGTTCTTC; CDR3aa: CASSLGTGGYNEQFF
len: 17; v_gene: TRBV3-1/TRBV3-2; d_gene: TRBD1; abundance: few; j_gene: TRBJ2-5; CDR3nt: TGTGCCAGCAGCTCCCCCGGGACAGGGAGAAAATCAAAGACCCAGTACTTC; CDR3aa: CASSSPGTGRKSKTQYF
len: 14; v_gene: TRBV27; d_gene: TRBD1; abundance: once; j_gene: TRBJ2-1; CDR3nt: TGTGCCAGCACCCGGACAGGGCCCTACAATGAGCAGTTCTTC; CDR3aa: CASTRTGPYNEQFF